A selection of T cell receptor beta chains follows, all from one sample in a study of T cell changes during pregnancy in multiple sclerosis. The table came from immunoSEQ multiplex PCR; TCRdb's copy has only in-frame clones and leaves some out. Of about 73,000 clones listed, 85% to 95% were seen once; the top ten hold 2.8%. Material: peripheral blood, obtained in the third trimester of pregnancy. Source of these receptors: a female donor in good health, enrolled as a control in a pregnancy study. Each CDR3 is given with its conserved first and last residue. The D gene is left open where the match is weak. Rows may omit the clone size; those that give it use once, few, many or a size class.

size: NA; D: NA; V: TRBV2; J: TRBJ1-1; DNA: TGTGCCAGCAGTGTTGAGGGCGCATGGAACACTGAAGCTTTCTTT; CDR3: CASSVEGAWNTEAFF
size: NA; D: TRBD1; V: TRBV9; J: TRBJ1-2; DNA: TGTGCCAGCAGTAACAGGGGGGATGGCTACACCTTC; CDR3: CASSNRGDGYTF
size: NA; D: TRBD2; V: TRBV11-2; J: TRBJ2-7; DNA: TGTGCCAGCAGCCTCCCCGGGGGGGACTACGAGCAGTACTTC; CDR3: CASSLPGGDYEQYF
size: NA; D: TRBD2; V: TRBV28; J: TRBJ2-7; DNA: TGTGCCAGCACCTTCGGGCGGGGGGGGGATCACGAGCAGTACTTC; CDR3: CASTFGRGGDHEQYF
size: NA; D: TRBD1; V: TRBV27; J: TRBJ1-4; DNA: TGTGCCAGCAGTCGGACAGGAATGAATGAAAAACTGTTTTTT; CDR3: CASSRTGMNEKLFF
size: NA; D: NA; V: TRBV6-5; J: TRBJ2-7; DNA: TGTGCCAGCAGTTCGGGGTGGGAGCAGTACTTC; CDR3: CASSSGWEQYF
size: NA; D: TRBD2; V: TRBV4-2; J: TRBJ2-3; DNA: TGTGCCAGCAGCTACCGGACTAGCGGGAGCACAGATACGCAGTATTTT; CDR3: CASSYRTSGSTDTQYF
size: NA; D: NA; V: TRBV29-1; J: TRBJ1-2; DNA: TGCAGCGTTGATGACCGATGGGGCGTACTTAACTATGGCTACACCTTC; CDR3: CSVDDRWGVLNYGYTF
size: once; D: TRBD2; V: TRBV5-4; J: TRBJ2-2; DNA: TGTGCCAGCAGCGGCGATCTAGCGGGGGGGTTTGGCGGGGAGCTGTTTTTT; CDR3: CASSGDLAGGFGGELFF
size: NA; D: NA; V: TRBV27; J: TRBJ2-7; DNA: TGTGCCAGCAGTGGGAGTAGTACCTACGAGCAGTACTTC; CDR3: CASSGSSTYEQYF
size: NA; D: TRBD1; V: TRBV5-1; J: TRBJ2-6; DNA: TGCGCCAGCAGCTTGGTTCAGGGGGCTGCCGGGGCCAACGTCCTGACTTTC; CDR3: CASSLVQGAAGANVLTF
size: NA; D: NA; V: TRBV7-2; J: TRBJ1-6; DNA: TGTGCCAGCAGCCCCCCAGGGAATAATTCACCCCTCCACTTT; CDR3: CASSPPGNNSPLHF
size: NA; D: TRBD1; V: TRBV11-1; J: TRBJ2-2; DNA: TGTGCCAGCAGCAGCCGGGACAGCCGGTCCAACACCGGGGAGCTGTTTTTT; CDR3: CASSSRDSRSNTGELFF
size: NA; D: TRBD2; V: TRBV6-4; J: TRBJ2-3; DNA: TGTGCCAGCAGTGACTCTAGCGGGGGGGCCGATACGCAGTATTTT; CDR3: CASSDSSGGADTQYF
size: NA; D: NA; V: TRBV11-3; J: TRBJ2-4; DNA: TGTGCCAGCAGTACGACACCAAACAGGGCGGCCAAAAACATTCAGTACTTC; CDR3: CASSTTPNRAAKNIQYF
size: NA; D: TRBD2; V: TRBV6-5; J: TRBJ2-7; DNA: TGTGCCAGCAGTCCCCGACTAGCGGACTCCTACGAGCAGTACTTC; CDR3: CASSPRLADSYEQYF
size: NA; D: TRBD2; V: TRBV6-5; J: TRBJ2-5; DNA: TGTGCCAGCAGTTATATGGGACTAGGAACCCAGGAGACCCAGTACTTC; CDR3: CASSYMGLGTQETQYF
size: NA; D: TRBD2; V: TRBV7-7; J: TRBJ2-1; DNA: TGTGCCAGCAGCTTAGGCCATCTAGCGGGGAATGAGCAGTTCTTC; CDR3: CASSLGHLAGNEQFF
size: NA; D: TRBD1; V: TRBV11-2; J: TRBJ2-2; DNA: TGTGCCAGCAGCCGAACGGGACAGGGGCGCGGGGAGCTGTTTTTT; CDR3: CASSRTGQGRGELFF
size: NA; D: TRBD1; V: TRBV7-2; J: TRBJ2-3; DNA: TGTGCCAGCAGCTCCCCGGGACAGCACACAGATACGCAGTATTTT; CDR3: CASSSPGQHTDTQYF
size: NA; D: NA; V: TRBV25-1; J: TRBJ1-5; DNA: TGTGCCAGCACAACAGGGCCCGGTCAGCCCCAGCATTTT; CDR3: CASTTGPGQPQHF
size: NA; D: NA; V: TRBV28; J: TRBJ2-3; DNA: TGTGCCAGCAGTTTACTAGCAGATACGCAGTATTTT; CDR3: CASSLLADTQYF
size: NA; D: NA; V: TRBV4-1; J: TRBJ1-1; DNA: TGCGCCAGCAGCCGCGGGCCGATGAACACTGAAGCTTTCTTT; CDR3: CASSRGPMNTEAFF